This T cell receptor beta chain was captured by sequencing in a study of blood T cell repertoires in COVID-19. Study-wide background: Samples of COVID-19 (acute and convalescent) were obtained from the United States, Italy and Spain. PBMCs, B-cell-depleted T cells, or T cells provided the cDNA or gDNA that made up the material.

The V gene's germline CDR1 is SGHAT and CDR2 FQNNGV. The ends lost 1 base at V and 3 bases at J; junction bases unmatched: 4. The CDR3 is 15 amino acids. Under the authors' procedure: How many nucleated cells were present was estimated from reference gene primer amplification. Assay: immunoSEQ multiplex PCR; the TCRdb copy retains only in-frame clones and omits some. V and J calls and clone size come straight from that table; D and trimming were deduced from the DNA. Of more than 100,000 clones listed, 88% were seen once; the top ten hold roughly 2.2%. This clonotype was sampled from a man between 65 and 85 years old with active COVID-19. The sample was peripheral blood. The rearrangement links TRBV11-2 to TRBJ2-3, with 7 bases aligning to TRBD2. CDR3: CASSLGGRVTDTQYF. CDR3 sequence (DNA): TGTGCCAGCAGCTTAGGTGGGAGGGTGACAGATACGCAGTATTTT. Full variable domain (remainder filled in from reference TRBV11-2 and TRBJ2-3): EAGVAQSPRYKIIEKRQSVAFWCNPISGHATLYWYQQILGQGPKLLIQFQNNGVVDDSQLPKDRFSAERLKGVDSTLKIQPAKLEDSAVYLCASSLGGRVTDTQYFGPGTRLTVL.